The 4 T cell receptor beta chains presented below share a single source sample, sequenced in a study of shared clonotypes between healthy human individuals. CD45RO-negative cells were positively selected for CCR7, leaving out terminally differentiated effector memory CD45RA+ cells. The protocol was immunoSEQ multiplex PCR, while the TCRdb copy is restricted to in-frame clones and leaves out a portion. The sample contains 450,000 to 700,000 clones, less than 97% of which appear only once. Sequenced sample: naive CD8+ T cells sorted from blood. The receptors stem from a woman aged 25 to 39 in good health.

CDR3 DNA sequence: TGTGCCAGCAGCCCACGACTAGTGCGAAGCTCCTACAATGAGCAGTTCTTC. Protein product: CASSPRLVRSSYNEQFF. This rearrangement joins TRBV13 to TRBJ2-1; possibly TRBD2 for D (6 bases). The CDR3 is 17 amino acids. Per germline, CDR1 PRHDT and CDR2 FYEKMQ (reference sequence). V lost 5 bases to trimming and J lost 0 bases, with 17 bases between them.

V and J are TRBV11-3 and TRBJ2-1; TRBD2 matches at 12 bases. Germline loops: CDR1 SGHNT, CDR2 YENEEA. The V and J ends lost 5 bases and 6 bases, in that order; junction bases with no gene match: 8. This CDR3 region has 16 residues. The CDR3 DNA follows: TGTGCCAGCAGCCCCCCGACTAGCGGGAGTAGCAATGAGCAGTTCTTC. Translation: CASSPPTSGSSNEQFF. Combining the CDR3 with reference TRBV11-3 and TRBJ2-1 gives the whole variable domain EAGVVQSPRYKIIEKKQPVAFWCNPISGHNTLYWYLQNLGQGPELLIRYENEEAVDDSQLPKDRFSAERLKGVDSTLKIQPAELGDSAVYLCASSPPTSGSSNEQFFGPGTRLTVL.

Only one count was recorded for this clone. V usage is TRBV28 and J usage is TRBJ1-1, with D perhaps TRBD1 (6 bases). V lost 2 bases and J lost 5, with 12 bases in between. CDR1 is MDHEN and CDR2 is SYDVKM in the germline V gene. The CDR3 totals 14 residues. The CDR3, as DNA: TGTGCCAGCAGTTTAAGTACGGGGGCTACTGAAGCTTTCTTT. Translating gives CASSLSTGATEAFF.

Concerning this clone: The sample carries other DNA sequences with the same CDR3. The V gene is TRBV27, the J gene TRBJ2-7; D is uncertain. The CDR3 has 11 amino acids. CDR1 is MNHEY, CDR2 SMNVEV, per germline (reference sequence). With 3 bases removed from V and 4 bases from J, the gap between germline ends came to 4 bases. CDR3 sequence reads: CASSFGYEQYF. CDR3 in DNA: TGTGCCAGCAGTTTTGGTTACGAGCAGTACTTC.